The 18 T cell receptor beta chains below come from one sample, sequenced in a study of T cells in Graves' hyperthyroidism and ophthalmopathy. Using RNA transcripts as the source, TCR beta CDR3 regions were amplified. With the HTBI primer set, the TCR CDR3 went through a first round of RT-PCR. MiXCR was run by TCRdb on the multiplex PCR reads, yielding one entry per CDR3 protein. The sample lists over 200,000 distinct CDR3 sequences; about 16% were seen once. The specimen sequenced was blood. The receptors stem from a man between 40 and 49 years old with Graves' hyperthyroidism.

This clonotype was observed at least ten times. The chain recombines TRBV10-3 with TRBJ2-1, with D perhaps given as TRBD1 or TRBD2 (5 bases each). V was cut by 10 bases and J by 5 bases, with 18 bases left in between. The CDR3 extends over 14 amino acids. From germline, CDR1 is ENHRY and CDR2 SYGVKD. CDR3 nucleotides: TGTGCCACTTTCTCTGGGACCGGGGACAATGAGCAGTTCTTC. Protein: CATFSGTGDNEQFF.

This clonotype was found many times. The CDR3 protein is CASSQERPASGELFF. The CDR3 DNA sequence: TGCGCCAGCAGCCAAGAGAGACCGGCATCCGGGGAGCTGTTTTTT. The chain employs TRBV4-3 and TRBJ2-2; D not certain. CDR1 is LGHNA and CDR2 is YSLEER in the germline V gene. The CDR3 runs 15 residues. Trimming pared 0 bases from V and 6 bases from J, leaving 11 bases between.

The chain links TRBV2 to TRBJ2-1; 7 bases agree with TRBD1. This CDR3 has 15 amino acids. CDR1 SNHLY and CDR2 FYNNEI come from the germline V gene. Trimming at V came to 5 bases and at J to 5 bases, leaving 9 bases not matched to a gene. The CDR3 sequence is CASSLLQGTDNEQFF. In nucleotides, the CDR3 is TGTGCCAGCAGTTTGTTACAGGGGACAGACAATGAGCAGTTCTTC.

The CDR3 spells CASSYSTGLHNEQFF. The CDR3 DNA reads as TGTGCCAGCAGTTACTCAACCGGGCTTCACAATGAGCAGTTCTTC. V gene TRBV6-2 or TRBV6-3 combines with J gene TRBJ2-1; D ambiguous. The V and J ends lost 0 bases and 5 bases respectively, with 11 bases between them. There are 15 residues in the CDR3. The germline V gene has CDR1 MNHEY and CDR2 SVGEGT.

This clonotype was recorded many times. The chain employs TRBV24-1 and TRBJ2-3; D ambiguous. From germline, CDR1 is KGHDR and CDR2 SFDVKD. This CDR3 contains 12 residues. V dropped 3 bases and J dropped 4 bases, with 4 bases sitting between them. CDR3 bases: TGTGCCACCAGTGATGCTTCAGATACGCAGTATTTT. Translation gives CATSDASDTQYF.

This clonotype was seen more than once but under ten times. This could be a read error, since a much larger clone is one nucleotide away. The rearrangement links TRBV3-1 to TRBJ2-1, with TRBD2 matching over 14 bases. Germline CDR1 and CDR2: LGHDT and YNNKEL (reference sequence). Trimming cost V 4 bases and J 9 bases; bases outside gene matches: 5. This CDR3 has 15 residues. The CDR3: CASSPTSGGAGEQFF. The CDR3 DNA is TGTGCCAGCAGCCCGACTAGCGGGGGGGCCGGTGAGCAGTTCTTC.

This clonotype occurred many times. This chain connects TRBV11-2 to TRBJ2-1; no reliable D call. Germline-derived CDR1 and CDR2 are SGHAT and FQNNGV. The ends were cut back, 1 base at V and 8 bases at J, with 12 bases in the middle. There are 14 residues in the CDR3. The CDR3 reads CASSLASTWDEQFF. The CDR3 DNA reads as TGTGCCAGCAGCTTAGCATCAACGTGGGATGAGCAGTTCTTC.

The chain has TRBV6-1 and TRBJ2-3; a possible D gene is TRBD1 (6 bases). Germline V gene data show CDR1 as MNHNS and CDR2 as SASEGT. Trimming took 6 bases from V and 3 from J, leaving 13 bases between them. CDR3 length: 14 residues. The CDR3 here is CASRSTGITDTQYF. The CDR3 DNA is TGTGCCAGCAGAAGCACAGGGATAACAGATACGCAGTATTTT.

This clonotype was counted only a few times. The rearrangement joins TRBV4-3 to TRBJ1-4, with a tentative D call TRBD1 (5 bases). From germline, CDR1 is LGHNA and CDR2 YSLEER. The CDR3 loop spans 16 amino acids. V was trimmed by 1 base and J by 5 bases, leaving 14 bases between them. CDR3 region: CASSQATGTRNEKLFF. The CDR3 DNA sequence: TGCGCCAGCAGCCAAGCAACCGGGACTAGGAATGAAAAACTGTTTTTT.

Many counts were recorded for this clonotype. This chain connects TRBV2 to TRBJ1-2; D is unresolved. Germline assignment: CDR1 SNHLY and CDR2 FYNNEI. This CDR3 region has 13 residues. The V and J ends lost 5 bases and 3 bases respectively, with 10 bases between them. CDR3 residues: CASSTADYYGYTF. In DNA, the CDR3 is TGTGCCAGCAGTACAGCGGACTACTATGGCTACACCTTC.

The chain's CDR3 is CSDPTGVDTEAFF. CDR3 nucleotide sequence: TGCAGTGACCCGACAGGGGTGGACACTGAAGCTTTCTTT. The chain employs TRBV20-1 and TRBJ1-1, with 8 bases fitting TRBD1. This CDR3 contains 13 residues. CDR1 DFQATT and CDR2 SNEGSKA come from the germline V gene (reference sequence). The V gene end was trimmed by 7 bases and the J gene end by 3 bases; junction bases not matched to a gene: 7.

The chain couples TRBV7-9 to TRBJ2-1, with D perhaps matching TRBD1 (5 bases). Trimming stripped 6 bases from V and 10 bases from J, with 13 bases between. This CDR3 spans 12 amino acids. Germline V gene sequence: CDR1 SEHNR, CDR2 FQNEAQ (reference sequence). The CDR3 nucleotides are TGTGCCAGCAGGGAAGGGGTCGGGGAGCAGTTCTTC. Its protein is CASREGVGEQFF.

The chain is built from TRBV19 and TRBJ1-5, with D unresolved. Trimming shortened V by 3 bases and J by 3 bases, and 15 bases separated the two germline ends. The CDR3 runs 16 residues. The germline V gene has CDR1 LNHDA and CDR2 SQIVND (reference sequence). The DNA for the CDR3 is TGTGCCAGTAGTATTCTCGGGGATCTCTTCAATCAGCCCCAGCATTTT. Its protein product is CASSILGDLFNQPQHF.

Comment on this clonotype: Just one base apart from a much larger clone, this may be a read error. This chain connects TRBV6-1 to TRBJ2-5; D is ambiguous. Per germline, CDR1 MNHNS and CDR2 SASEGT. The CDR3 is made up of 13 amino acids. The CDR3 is CVSSEEQLETQYF. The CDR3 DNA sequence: TGTGTCAGCAGTGAAGAGCAACTGGAGACCCAGTACTTC.

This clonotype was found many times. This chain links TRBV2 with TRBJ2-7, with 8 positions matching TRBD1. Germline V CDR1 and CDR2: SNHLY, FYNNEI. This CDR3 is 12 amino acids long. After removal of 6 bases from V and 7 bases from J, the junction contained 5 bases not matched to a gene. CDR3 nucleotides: TGTGCCAGCAGCGACAGGGGAGGAGAGCAGTACTTC. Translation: CASSDRGGEQYF.

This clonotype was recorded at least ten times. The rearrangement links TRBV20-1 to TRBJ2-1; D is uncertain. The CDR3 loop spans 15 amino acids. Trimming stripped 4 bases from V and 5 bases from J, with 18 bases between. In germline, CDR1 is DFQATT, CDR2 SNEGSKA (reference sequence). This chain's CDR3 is CSATRAWLGNNEQFF. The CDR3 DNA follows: TGCAGTGCTACCCGGGCCTGGTTGGGGAACAATGAGCAGTTCTTC.

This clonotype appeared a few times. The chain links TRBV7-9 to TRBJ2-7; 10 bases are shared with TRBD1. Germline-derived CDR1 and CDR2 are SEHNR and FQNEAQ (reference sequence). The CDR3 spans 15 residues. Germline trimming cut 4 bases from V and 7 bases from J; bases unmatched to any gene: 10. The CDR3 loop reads CASSYSGTGEREQYF. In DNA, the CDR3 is TGTGCCAGCAGCTACTCCGGGACAGGGGAGAGGGAGCAGTACTTC.

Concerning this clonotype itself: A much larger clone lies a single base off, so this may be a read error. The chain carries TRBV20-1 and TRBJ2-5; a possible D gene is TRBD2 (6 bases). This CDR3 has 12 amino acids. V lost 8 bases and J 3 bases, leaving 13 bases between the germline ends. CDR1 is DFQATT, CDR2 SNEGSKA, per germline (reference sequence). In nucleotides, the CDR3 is TGCAGTACTACGGGACTCAAAGAGACCCAGTACTTC. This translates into CSTTGLKETQYF.